Listed here are 4 T cell receptor beta chains from one sample, sequenced in a study of CD8 T cells in ankylosing spondylitis. TCRdb re-derived calls from the 5' RACE reads in MiXCR, one entry per CDR3 protein. The sample holds about 400,000 distinct CDR3 sequences, 20% to 25% seen once. Material for sequencing was blood, either unsorted or a sorted T cell fraction (not recorded which). These receptors were taken from a male donor with ankylosing spondylitis or in good health (not recorded which).

The rearrangement joins TRBV29-1 to TRBJ2-1, with 8 positions matching TRBD1. There are 14 residues in the CDR3. V gave up 5 bases and J gave up 10 bases; unmatched junction bases: 13. Per the germline V gene, CDR1 is SQVTM and CDR2 is ANQGSEA. The CDR3 DNA is TGCAGCGTTCGATCCGGGACAGGTTATGGGGAGCAGTTCTTC. Protein product: CSVRSGTGYGEQFF.

This chain connects TRBV9 to TRBJ2-1, with D possibly matching TRBD1 (6 bases). The CDR3 has 13 amino acids. Deletions cut 4 bases from V and 4 bases from J, with 9 bases between. Germline-derived CDR1 and CDR2 are SGDLS and YYNGEE. The CDR3 protein is CASSSDRYNEQFF. The CDR3 nucleotides are TGTGCCAGCAGCTCGGACAGATACAATGAGCAGTTCTTC.

This chain connects TRBV12-3 or TRBV12-4 to TRBJ2-2, with a possible D match to TRBD2 (6 bases). V was pared by 7 bases and J by 5 bases, with 11 bases between. The CDR3 is made up of 13 amino acids. CDR3 in DNA: TGTGCCAGCACGGAGGGTGGGACCGGGGAGCTGTTTTTT. Translation gives CASTEGGTGELFF.

V and J are TRBV3-1 and TRBJ2-5; weak D call: TRBD1 (6 bases). The CDR3 is 14 amino acids. CDR1 LGHDT and CDR2 YNNKEL come from the germline V gene (reference sequence). V was shortened by 4 bases and J by 5 bases, with 14 bases between the two germline ends. The CDR3 nucleotides read TGTGCCAGCAGCCGATCCAGGGGTGGGGAGACCCAGTACTTC. Residues: CASSRSRGGETQYF.